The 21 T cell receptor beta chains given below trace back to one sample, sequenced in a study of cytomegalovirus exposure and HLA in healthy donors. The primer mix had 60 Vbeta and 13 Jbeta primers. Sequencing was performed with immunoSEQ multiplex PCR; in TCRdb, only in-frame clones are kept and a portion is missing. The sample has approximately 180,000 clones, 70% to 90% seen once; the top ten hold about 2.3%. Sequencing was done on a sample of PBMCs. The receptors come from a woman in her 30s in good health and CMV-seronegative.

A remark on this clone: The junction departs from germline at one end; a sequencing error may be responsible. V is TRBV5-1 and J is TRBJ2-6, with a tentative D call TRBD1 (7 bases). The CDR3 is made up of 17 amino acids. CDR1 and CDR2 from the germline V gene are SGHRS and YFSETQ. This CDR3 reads CASSWGGGGDGANGLTF. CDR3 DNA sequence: TGCGCCAGCAGCTGGGGAGGAGGGGGCGATGGGGCCAACGGCCTGACTTTC.

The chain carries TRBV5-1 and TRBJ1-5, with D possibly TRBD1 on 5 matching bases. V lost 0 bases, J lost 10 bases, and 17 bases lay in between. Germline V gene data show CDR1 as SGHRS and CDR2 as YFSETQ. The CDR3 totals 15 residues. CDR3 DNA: TGCGCCAGCAGCTTGGCGGGGGTTGAATCAGCCCCCCAGCATTTT. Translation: CASSLAGVESAPQHF.

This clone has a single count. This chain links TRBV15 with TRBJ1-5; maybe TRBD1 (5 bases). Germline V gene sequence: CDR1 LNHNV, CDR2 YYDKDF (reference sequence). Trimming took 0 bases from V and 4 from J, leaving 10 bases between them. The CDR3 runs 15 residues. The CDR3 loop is CATSRDAGNNQPQHF. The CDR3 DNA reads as TGTGCCACCAGCAGAGATGCAGGGAATAATCAGCCCCAGCATTTT.

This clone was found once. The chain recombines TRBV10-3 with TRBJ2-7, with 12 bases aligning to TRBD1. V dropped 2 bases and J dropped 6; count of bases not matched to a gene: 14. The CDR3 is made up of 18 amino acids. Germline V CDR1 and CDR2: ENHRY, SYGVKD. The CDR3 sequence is CAISEPGTGGFSFGEQYF. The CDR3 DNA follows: TGTGCCATCAGTGAGCCCGGGACAGGGGGCTTTTCCTTCGGCGAGCAGTACTTC.

The CDR3 loop is CASSYDRDVSYNEQFF. CDR3 coding DNA: TGTGCCAGCAGTTACGACAGAGACGTCTCCTACAATGAGCAGTTCTTC. The chain recombines TRBV6-5 with TRBJ2-1, with a possible D match to TRBD1 (5 bases). The CDR3 spans 16 residues. Germline CDR1 is MNHEY and CDR2 is SVGAGI. Trimming cost V 2 bases and J 0 bases, with 11 bases left between them.

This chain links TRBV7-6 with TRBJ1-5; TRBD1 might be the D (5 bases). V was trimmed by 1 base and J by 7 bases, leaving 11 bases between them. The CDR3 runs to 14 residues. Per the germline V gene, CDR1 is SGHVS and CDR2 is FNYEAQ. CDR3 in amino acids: CASSLGQGGQPQHF. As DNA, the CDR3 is TGTGCCAGCAGCTTAGGGCAGGGAGGACAGCCCCAGCATTTT.

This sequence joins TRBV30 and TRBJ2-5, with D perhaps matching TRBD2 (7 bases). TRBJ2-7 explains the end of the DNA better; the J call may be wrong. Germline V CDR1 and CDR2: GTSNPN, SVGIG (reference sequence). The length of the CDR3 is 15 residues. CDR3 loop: CAWSGGGQTIYEQYF. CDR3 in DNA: TGTGCCTGGAGTGGGGGGGGGCAAACTATTTACGAGCAGTACTTC.

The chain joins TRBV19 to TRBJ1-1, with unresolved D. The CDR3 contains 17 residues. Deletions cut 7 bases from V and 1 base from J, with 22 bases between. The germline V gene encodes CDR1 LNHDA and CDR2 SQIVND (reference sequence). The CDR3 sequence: CASIRHEPPGANTEAFF. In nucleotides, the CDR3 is TGTGCCAGTATTAGACATGAACCACCAGGCGCGAACACTGAAGCTTTCTTT.

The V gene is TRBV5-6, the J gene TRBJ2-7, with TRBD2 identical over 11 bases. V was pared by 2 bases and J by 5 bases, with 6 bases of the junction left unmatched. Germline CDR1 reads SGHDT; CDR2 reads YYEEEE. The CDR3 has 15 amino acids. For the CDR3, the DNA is TGTGCCAGCAGCTTCCTTAGCGGGAGGGCCCACGAGCAGTACTTC. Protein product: CASSFLSGRAHEQYF.

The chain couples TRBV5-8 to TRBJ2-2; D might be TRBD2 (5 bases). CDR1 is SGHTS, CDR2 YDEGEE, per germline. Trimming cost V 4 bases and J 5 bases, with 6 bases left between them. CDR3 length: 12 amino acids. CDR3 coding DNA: TGTGCCAGCAGCGAGGGAACCGGGGAGCTGTTTTTT. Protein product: CASSEGTGELFF.

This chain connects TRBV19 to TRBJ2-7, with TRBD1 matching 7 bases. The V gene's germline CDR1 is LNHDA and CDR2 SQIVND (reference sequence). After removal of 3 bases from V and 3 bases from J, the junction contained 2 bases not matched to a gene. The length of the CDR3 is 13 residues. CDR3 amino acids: CASSIGQVYEQYF. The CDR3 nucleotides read TGTGCCAGTAGTATCGGACAGGTCTACGAGCAGTACTTC.

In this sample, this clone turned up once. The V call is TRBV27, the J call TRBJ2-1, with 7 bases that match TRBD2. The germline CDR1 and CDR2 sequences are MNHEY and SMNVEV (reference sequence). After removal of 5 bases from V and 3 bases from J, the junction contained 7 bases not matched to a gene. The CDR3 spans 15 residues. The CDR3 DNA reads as TGTGCCAGCAGTCCCAAGCGGGGCATCTACAATGAGCAGTTCTTC. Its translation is CASSPKRGIYNEQFF.

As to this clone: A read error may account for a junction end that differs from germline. CDR3 coding DNA: TGTGCCAGCAGCCCGGGACAGCTCTTC. This gives the protein CASSPGQLF. The V and J genes are TRBV5-4 and TRBJ1-2, with 7 nucleotides matching TRBD1. This CDR3 is 9 amino acids long. From germline, CDR1 is SGHNT and CDR2 YYREEE (reference sequence).

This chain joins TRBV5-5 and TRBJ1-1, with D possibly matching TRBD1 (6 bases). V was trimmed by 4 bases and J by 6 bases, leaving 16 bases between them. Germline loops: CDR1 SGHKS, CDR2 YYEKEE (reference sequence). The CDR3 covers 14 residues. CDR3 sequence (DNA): TGTGCCAGCAGCGCGTATACACAGGGCTCTGAAGCTTTCTTT. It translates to CASSAYTQGSEAFF.

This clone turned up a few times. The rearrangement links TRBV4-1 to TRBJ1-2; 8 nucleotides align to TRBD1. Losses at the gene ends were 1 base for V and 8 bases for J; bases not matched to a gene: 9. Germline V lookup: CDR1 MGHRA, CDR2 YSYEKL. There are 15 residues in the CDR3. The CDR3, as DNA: TGCGCCAGCAGCCAAGCCGGACAGGGCCAGCGGGGCTACACCTTC. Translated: CASSQAGQGQRGYTF.

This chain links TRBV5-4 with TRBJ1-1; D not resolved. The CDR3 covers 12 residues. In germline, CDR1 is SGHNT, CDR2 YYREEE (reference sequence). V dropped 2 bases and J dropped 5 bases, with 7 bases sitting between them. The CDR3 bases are TGTGCCAGCAGCTTTGCGCGGACTGAAGCTTTCTTT. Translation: CASSFARTEAFF.

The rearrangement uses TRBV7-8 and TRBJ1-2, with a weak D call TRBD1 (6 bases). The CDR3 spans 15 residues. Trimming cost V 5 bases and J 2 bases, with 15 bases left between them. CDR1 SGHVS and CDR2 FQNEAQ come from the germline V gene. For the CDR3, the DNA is TGTGCCAGCAGCGTAAACCGGGACACAAACTATGGCTACACCTTC. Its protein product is CASSVNRDTNYGYTF.

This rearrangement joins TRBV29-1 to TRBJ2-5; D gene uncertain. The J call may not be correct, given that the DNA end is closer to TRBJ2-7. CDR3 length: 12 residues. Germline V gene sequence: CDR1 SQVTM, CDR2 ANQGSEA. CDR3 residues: CSVEEGAYEQYF. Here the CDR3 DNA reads TGCAGCGTTGAAGAAGGAGCCTACGAGCAGTACTTC.

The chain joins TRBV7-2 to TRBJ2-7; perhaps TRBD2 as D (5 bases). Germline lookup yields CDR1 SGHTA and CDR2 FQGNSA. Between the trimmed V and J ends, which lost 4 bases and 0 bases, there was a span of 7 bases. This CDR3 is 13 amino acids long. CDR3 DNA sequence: TGTGCCAGCAGCTCGGACTTCTCCTACGAGCAGTACTTC. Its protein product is CASSSDFSYEQYF.

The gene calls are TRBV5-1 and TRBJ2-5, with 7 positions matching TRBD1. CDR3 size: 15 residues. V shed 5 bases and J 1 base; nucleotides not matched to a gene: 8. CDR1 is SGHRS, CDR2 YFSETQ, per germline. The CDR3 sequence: CASRSSGQPQETQYF. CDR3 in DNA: TGCGCCAGCAGAAGTTCGGGACAGCCCCAAGAGACCCAGTACTTC.

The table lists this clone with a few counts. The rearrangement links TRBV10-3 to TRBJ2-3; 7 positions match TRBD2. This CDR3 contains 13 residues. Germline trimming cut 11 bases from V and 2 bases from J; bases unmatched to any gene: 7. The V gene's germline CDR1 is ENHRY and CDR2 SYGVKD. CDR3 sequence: CASGLENTDTQYF. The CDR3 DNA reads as TGTGCCTCTGGACTAGAGAACACAGATACGCAGTATTTT.